These 19 T cell receptor beta chains originate from one sample sequenced in a study of T-cell reconstitution after alpha-beta-depleted transplantation in children. A TCRbeta library incorporating unique molecular identifiers was prepared. Each CDR3 protein gets one entry after TCRdb re-called the PCR reads with MiXCR. The sample records under 250,000 distinct CDR3 sequences, 20% to 30% being singletons. The material was PBMCs, mostly from graft donor cells, obtained 360 days after TCRalphabeta/CD19-depleted stem cell transplant. The receptors derive from a female patient younger than 10 who had a stem cell transplant for congenital amegakaryocytic thrombocytopenia, so the T cells may come from the graft donor.

As DNA, the CDR3 is TGTGCCACCAGCGCAAGAGATATAACAGGGCCCACAGATACGCAGTATTTT. Amino acid sequence: CATSARDITGPTDTQYF. The chain recombines TRBV15 with TRBJ2-3; weak D call: TRBD1 (6 bases). Deletions cut 5 bases from V and 2 bases from J, with 20 bases between. This CDR3 is 17 amino acids long. Germline V CDR1 and CDR2: LNHNV, YYDKDF (reference sequence).

This chain joins TRBV20-1 and TRBJ1-1; D remains unclear. The CDR3 contains 13 residues. The V and J ends lost 0 bases and 0 bases respectively, with 5 bases between them. The V gene's germline CDR1 is DFQATT and CDR2 SNEGSKA (reference sequence). The CDR3: CSAREEMNTEAFF. The CDR3 bases are TGCAGTGCTAGAGAAGAGATGAACACTGAAGCTTTCTTT.

The chain has TRBV12-3 or TRBV12-4 and TRBJ1-5; D perhaps matches TRBD1 (6 bases). The CDR3 spans 18 residues. V lost 1 base and J lost 4, with 20 bases in between. The CDR3 protein is CASSLDSWLGTHNQPQHF. The CDR3 region has the DNA TGTGCCAGCAGTTTAGATTCTTGGCTAGGGACACATAATCAGCCCCAGCATTTT.

About this clonotype: A junction end diverges from the germline sequence, so it may reflect a read error. V usage is TRBV7-2 and J usage is TRBJ2-7; TRBD2 matches 8 bases. CDR3 length: 16 residues. From germline, CDR1 is SGHTA and CDR2 FQGNSA. The CDR3 sequence is CAISTRTSGGSYEQYF. Written as DNA, the CDR3 is TGTGCCATCAGCACACGGACCAGCGGGGGTTCCTACGAGCAGTACTTC.

This clonotype was observed a few times. V is TRBV24-1 and J is TRBJ2-2; 7 bases agree with TRBD2. The CDR3 length is 14 residues. Germline CDR1 and CDR2: KGHDR and SFDVKD. After removal of 7 bases from V and 2 bases from J, the junction contained 3 bases not matched to a gene. This chain's CDR3 is CATRTAGNTGELFF. CDR3 DNA: TGTGCCACCAGGACAGCGGGAAACACCGGGGAGCTGTTTTTT.

The rearrangement uses TRBV24-1 and TRBJ1-1; 10 bases agree with TRBD1. J gave up 10 bases and V 9 bases, and 13 bases lay outside the gene matches. Germline V gene lookup returns CDR1 KGHDR and CDR2 SFDVKD. The length of the CDR3 is 14 residues. CDR3 in amino acids: CATAPRGTGDVAFF. In DNA form, the CDR3 reads TGTGCCACCGCACCGCGAGGGACAGGGGATGTAGCTTTCTTT.

The sample holds a few counts of this clonotype. The chain employs TRBV28 and TRBJ1-2; D not certain. The CDR3 spans 15 residues. Germline V gives CDR1 MDHEN, CDR2 SYDVKM. With 3 bases removed from V and 0 bases from J, the gap between germline ends came to 11 bases. The CDR3 DNA reads TGTGCCAGCAGTTTCAGTAGGTTTGCTAACTATGGCTACACCTTC. Protein product: CASSFSRFANYGYTF.

The chain couples TRBV5-1 to TRBJ2-1, with 7 positions matching TRBD2. Germline values: CDR1 SGHRS, CDR2 YFSETQ. The length of the CDR3 is 16 residues. The V gene end was trimmed by 0 bases and the J gene end by 4 bases; junction bases not matched to a gene: 7. The CDR3: CASSLALGLGYNEQFF. The DNA for the CDR3 is TGCGCCAGCAGCTTGGCGCTTGGACTAGGTTACAATGAGCAGTTCTTC.

This chain connects TRBV5-1 to TRBJ1-2; possibly TRBD1 for D (5 bases). This CDR3 is built from 14 residues. The V end lost 1 base, the J end lost 6 bases, and 13 bases lay between the germline ends. Germline values: CDR1 SGHRS, CDR2 YFSETQ. In nucleotides, the CDR3 is TGCGCCAGCAGCTTGATGGGGCTTCGGAATGGCTACACCTTC. Its translation is CASSLMGLRNGYTF.

The CDR3 region has the DNA TGTGCCAGCAGTTTATTTGGACAGCTCCAGGTGGATGAGCAGTTCTTC. Its translation: CASSLFGQLQVDEQFF. The V call is TRBV12-3 or TRBV12-4, the J call TRBJ2-1; tentative D call: TRBD1 (6 bases). This CDR3 contains 16 residues. Deletions cut 2 bases from V and 8 bases from J, with 19 bases between.

V usage is TRBV7-2 and J usage is TRBJ1-1; D unclear. The CDR3 spans 13 residues. From germline, CDR1 is SGHTA and CDR2 FQGNSA. Trimming took off 0 bases at V and 5 bases at J, with 7 bases between the two ends. The CDR3 protein is CASSLAEFTEAFF. Here the CDR3 DNA reads TGTGCCAGCAGCTTAGCGGAGTTTACTGAAGCTTTCTTT.

The chain joins TRBV10-3 to TRBJ2-7; D assignment may be TRBD1 or TRBD2 (5 bases each). Trimming cost V 4 bases and J 6 bases, with 10 bases left between them. The germline gives CDR1 ENHRY, CDR2 SYGVKD. The CDR3 extends over 12 amino acids. Here the CDR3 reads CAISGGASEQYF. Here the CDR3 DNA reads TGTGCCATCAGTGGAGGGGCTAGCGAGCAGTACTTC.

The rearrangement links TRBV28 to TRBJ2-1; TRBD2 matches 11 bases. The length of the CDR3 is 16 residues. With 3 bases clipped from V and 4 bases from J, the junction kept 5 bases outside the gene matches. Germline CDR1 MDHEN, CDR2 SYDVKM. The CDR3 DNA is TGTGCCAGCAGTTTTGTTAGCGGGGGGGATTACAATGAGCAGTTCTTC. This sequence encodes CASSFVSGGDYNEQFF.

The V call is TRBV4-3, the J call TRBJ1-1; a weak D match, TRBD1 (6 bases). This CDR3 region has 15 residues. The germline V gene has CDR1 LGHNA and CDR2 YSLEER. Trimming took 1 base from V and 1 from J, leaving 10 bases between them. The CDR3 nucleotides read TGCGCCAGCAGCCAAGTACCGACAGGGAACACTGAAGCTTTCTTT. Translating it yields CASSQVPTGNTEAFF.

The rearrangement joins TRBV28 to TRBJ2-3; D possibly uses TRBD1 or TRBD2 (6 bases each). The V gene's germline CDR1 is MDHEN and CDR2 SYDVKM. The CDR3 consists of 15 residues. V dropped 3 bases and J dropped 3 bases, with 13 bases sitting between them. In nucleotides, the CDR3 is TGTGCCAGCAGTTTGGGGGGCGGATATACAGATACGCAGTATTTT. Protein: CASSLGGGYTDTQYF.

This chain links TRBV12-3 or TRBV12-4 with TRBJ1-3, with 8 bases matching TRBD1. The CDR3 length is 15 residues. With V trimmed by 5 bases and J by 6 bases, 9 bases remained unmatched. CDR3 sequence reads: CASSARRTGPNTIYF. For the CDR3, the DNA is TGTGCCAGCAGTGCCCGCCGGACAGGGCCAAACACCATATATTTT.

This chain links TRBV5-1 with TRBJ1-5; TRBD1 might be the D (6 bases). The CDR3 runs 18 residues. The germline V and J ends were trimmed by 0 bases and 4 bases, with 20 bases remaining between them. CDR1 is SGHRS, CDR2 YFSETQ, per germline. CDR3: CASSLEGWTVGGNQPQHF. CDR3 bases: TGCGCCAGCAGCTTGGAGGGGTGGACAGTTGGGGGGAATCAGCCCCAGCATTTT.

This clonotype was detected many times. This chain joins TRBV24-1 and TRBJ2-3; no definite D call. The V and J ends lost 1 base and 11 bases respectively, with 9 bases between them. CDR3 size: 12 residues. Per the germline V gene, CDR1 is KGHDR and CDR2 is SFDVKD. The DNA for the CDR3 is TGTGCCACCAGTGATTTTCGGTCCGAGCAGTATTTT. Amino acids: CATSDFRSEQYF.

The genes are TRBV2 and TRBJ2-4; possible D gene TRBD2, 6 bases. The V gene's germline CDR1 is SNHLY and CDR2 FYNNEI. V dropped 8 bases and J dropped 0 bases, with 23 bases sitting between them. The CDR3 is made up of 18 amino acids. The CDR3 DNA sequence: TGTGCCAGCGGTGCCCCCTCGGGACTCCGACAAGCCAAAAACATTCAGTACTTC. Translated, it gives CASGAPSGLRQAKNIQYF.